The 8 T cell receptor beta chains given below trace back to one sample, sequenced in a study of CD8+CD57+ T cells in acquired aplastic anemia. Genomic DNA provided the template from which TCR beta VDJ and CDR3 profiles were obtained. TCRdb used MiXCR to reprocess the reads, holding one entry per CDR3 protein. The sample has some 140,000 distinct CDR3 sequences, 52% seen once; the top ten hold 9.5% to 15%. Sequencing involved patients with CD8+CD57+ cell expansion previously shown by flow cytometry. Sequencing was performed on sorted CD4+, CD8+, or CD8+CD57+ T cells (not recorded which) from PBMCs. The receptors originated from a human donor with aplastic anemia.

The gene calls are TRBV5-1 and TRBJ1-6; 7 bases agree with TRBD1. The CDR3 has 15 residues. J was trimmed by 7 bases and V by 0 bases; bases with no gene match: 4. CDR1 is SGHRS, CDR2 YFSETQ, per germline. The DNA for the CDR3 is TGCGCCAGCAGCTTGGGGACAGGAGCGAATTCACCCCTCCACTTT. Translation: CASSLGTGANSPLHF.

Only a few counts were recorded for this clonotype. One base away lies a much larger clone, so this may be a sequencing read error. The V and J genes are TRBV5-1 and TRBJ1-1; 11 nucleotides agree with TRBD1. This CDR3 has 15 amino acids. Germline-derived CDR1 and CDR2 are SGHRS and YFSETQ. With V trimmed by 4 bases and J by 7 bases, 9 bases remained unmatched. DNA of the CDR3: TGCGCCAGCAGCGTAGGGACAGGGGGATGCGATGAAGCTTTCTTT. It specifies CASSVGTGGCDEAFF.

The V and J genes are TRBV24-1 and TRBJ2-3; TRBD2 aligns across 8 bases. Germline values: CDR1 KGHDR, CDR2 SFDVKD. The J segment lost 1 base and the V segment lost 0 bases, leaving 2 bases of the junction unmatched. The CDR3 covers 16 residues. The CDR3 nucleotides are TGTGCCACCAGTGATTTGCAGACTAGCGGCACAGATACGCAGTATTTT. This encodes CATSDLQTSGTDTQYF.

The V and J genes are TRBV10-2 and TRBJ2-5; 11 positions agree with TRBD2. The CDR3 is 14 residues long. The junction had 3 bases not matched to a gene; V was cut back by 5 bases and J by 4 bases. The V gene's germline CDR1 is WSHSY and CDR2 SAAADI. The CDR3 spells CASSPTSGAETQYF. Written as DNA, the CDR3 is TGCGCCAGCAGTCCGACTAGCGGGGCAGAGACCCAGTACTTC.

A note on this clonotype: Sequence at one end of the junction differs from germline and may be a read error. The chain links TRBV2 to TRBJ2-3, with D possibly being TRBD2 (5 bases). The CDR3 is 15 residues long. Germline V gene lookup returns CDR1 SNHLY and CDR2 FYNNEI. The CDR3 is CATSDQSGVTDTQYF. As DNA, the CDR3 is TGTGCCACCAGTGACCAATCCGGGGTGACAGATACGCAGTATTTT.

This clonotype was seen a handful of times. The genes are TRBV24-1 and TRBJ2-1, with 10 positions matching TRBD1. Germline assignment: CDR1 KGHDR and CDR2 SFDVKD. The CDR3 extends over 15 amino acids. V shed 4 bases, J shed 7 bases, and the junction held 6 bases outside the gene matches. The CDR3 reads CATSDQDRGRNEQFF. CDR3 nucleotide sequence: TGTGCCACCAGTGACCAGGACAGGGGGAGGAATGAGCAGTTCTTC.

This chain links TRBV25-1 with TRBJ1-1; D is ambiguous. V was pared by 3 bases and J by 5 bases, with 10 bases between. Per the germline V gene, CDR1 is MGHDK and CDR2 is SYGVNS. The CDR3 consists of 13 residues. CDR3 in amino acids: CASSESMVTEAFF. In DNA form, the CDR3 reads TGTGCCAGCAGTGAGTCAATGGTGACTGAAGCTTTCTTT.

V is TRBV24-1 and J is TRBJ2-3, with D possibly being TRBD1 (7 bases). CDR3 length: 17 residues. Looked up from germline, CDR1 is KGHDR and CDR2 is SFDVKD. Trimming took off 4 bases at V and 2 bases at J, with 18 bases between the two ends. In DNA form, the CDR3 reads TGTGCCACCAGTGACCCCAGGGGGGATTTTTCCACAGATACGCAGTATTTT. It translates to CATSDPRGDFSTDTQYF.